Below, one T cell receptor (beta chain) is given with its context. One end of the junction varies from germline; a read error may be responsible. The data were taken from a study of cytomegalovirus exposure and HLA in healthy donors. It was healthy bone marrow donors who served as donors. Primers for the PCR totalled 60 Vbeta and 13 Jbeta. Here immunoSEQ multiplex PCR was the method, and the copy in TCRdb shows in-frame clones only, minus some. The data hold around 92,000 clones, with 65% to 85% observed a single time. The CDR3 totals 15 residues. Germline CDR1 is ENHRY and CDR2 is SYGVKD. The source of this sequence is a man aged 18-30 years in good health and CMV-seronegative. The chain has TRBV10-3 and TRBJ2-4; 9 bases agree with TRBD2. What was sequenced was PBMCs. The CDR3 here is CASSGQAGGGDIQYF. In DNA, the CDR3 is TGTGCCAGCAGTGGCCAAGCGGGGGGCGGGGACATTCAGTACTTC.